This TCR beta chain is drawn from a study of blood T cell repertoires in COVID-19. Study-level background: T cells, B-cell-depleted T cells, or PBMCs provided the cDNA or gDNA that served as material.

The CDR3 is made up of 12 amino acids. CDR1 and CDR2 from the germline V gene are SNHLY and FYNNEI. The J segment lost 11 bases and the V segment lost 6 bases, leaving 9 bases of the junction unmatched. This clone occurred many times. Sequencing was performed with immunoSEQ multiplex PCR; in TCRdb, only in-frame clones are kept and a portion is missing. The top ten clones hold 3.5% of a sample with 130,000 to 150,000 clones, roughly 80% of them seen once. Sequencing used peripheral blood. The receptor's source is a man aged 70 or older who had recovered from COVID-19. This rearrangement joins TRBV2 to TRBJ1-1; 7 positions agree with TRBD1. The CDR3 here is CASRSLDRLAFF. The CDR3 DNA is TGTGCCAGCAGGTCTCTGGACAGGCTGGCTTTCTTT.